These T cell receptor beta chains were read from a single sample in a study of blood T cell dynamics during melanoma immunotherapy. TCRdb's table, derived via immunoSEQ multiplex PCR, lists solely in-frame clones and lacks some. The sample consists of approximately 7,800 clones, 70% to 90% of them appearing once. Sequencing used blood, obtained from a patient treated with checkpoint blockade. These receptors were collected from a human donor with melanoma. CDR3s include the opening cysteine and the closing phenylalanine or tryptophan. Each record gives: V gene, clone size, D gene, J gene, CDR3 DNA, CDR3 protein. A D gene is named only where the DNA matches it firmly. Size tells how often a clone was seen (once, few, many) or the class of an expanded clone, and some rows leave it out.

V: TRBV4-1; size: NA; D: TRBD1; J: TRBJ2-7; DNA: TGCGCCAGCAGCTTAGGGACAGGGGGCGAGCAGTACTTC; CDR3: CASSLGTGGEQYF
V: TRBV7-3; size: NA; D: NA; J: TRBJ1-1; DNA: TGTGCCAGCAGCTTAACCGGAGGCACTGAAGCTTTCTTT; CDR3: CASSLTGGTEAFF
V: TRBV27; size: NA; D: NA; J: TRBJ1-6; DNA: TGTGCCAGCAGAAAACAGGTGGACCCTTATAATTCACCCCTCCACTTT; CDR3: CASRKQVDPYNSPLHF
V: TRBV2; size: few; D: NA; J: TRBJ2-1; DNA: TGTGCCAGCAGTGAGTTTTCGGACACCAACAATGAGCAGTTCTTC; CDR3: CASSEFSDTNNEQFF
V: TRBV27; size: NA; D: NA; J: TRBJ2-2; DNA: TGTGCCAGCAGTTCTCCTTGGTCCCTCAACACCGGGGAGCTGTTTTTT; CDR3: CASSSPWSLNTGELFF
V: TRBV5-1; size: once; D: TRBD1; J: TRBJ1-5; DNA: TGCGCCAGCAGCCCGGGACAGCCCAGTAGCAATCAGCCCCAGCATTTT; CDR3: CASSPGQPSSNQPQHF
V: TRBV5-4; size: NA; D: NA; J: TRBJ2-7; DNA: TGTGCCAGCAGCCAGGACGAGCGCTACGAGCAGTACTTC; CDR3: CASSQDERYEQYF
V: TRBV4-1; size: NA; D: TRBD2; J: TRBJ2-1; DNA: TGCGCCAGCAGTCTTTGGGGGACTAGCATGTATGAGCAGTTCTTC; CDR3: CASSLWGTSMYEQFF
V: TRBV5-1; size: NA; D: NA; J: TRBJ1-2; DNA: TGCGCCAGCAGCGGCCACGGGGCGGATGGCTACACCTTC; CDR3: CASSGHGADGYTF
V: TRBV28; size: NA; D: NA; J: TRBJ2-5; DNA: TGTGCCAGCCTATCAAACGGGGGGACCCAGTACTTC; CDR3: CASLSNGGTQYF
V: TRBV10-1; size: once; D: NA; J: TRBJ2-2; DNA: TGCGCCAGCAGTGAAGGTGGGAGAGGCACCGGGGAGCTGTTTTTT; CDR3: CASSEGGRGTGELFF
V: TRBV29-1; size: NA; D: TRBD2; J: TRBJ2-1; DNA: TGCAGCGTCGGATCTAGCGGCAATGAGCAGTTCTTC; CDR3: CSVGSSGNEQFF
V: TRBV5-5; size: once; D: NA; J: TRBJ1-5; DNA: TGTGCCAGCAGCTTGTTTGGGGGTCAGCCCCAGCATTTT; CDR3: CASSLFGGQPQHF
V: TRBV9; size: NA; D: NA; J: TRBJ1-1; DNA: TGTGCCAGCAGCGTAGCAACAGATATGAACACTGAAGCTTTCTTT; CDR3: CASSVATDMNTEAFF
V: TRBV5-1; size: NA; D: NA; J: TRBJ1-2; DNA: TGCGCCAGCAGCTCACCGGGACGGAGGAACTATGGCTACACCTTC; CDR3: CASSSPGRRNYGYTF
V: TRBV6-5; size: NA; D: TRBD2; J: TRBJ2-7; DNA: TGTGCCAGCAGTCGGACGGCGGGGACTAGACCCGAGCAGTACTTC; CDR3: CASSRTAGTRPEQYF
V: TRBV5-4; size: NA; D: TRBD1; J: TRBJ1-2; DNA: TGTGCCAGCAGCTTCCCGGGACAGGGGAACTATGGCTACACCTTC; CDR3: CASSFPGQGNYGYTF
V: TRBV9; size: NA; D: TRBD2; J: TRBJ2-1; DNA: TGTGCCAGCAGCCCTTATAGCGGGTCTAGTCATGAGCAGTTCTTC; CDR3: CASSPYSGSSHEQFF